The 6 T cell receptor beta chains in this list originate from one sample, sequenced in a study of breast tumors, draining lymph nodes, adjacent tissues. TCRdb independently ran MiXCR on the multiplex PCR reads; one entry per CDR3 protein. The sample records 270,000 or so distinct CDR3 sequences, over 30% being singletons. Breast cancer patients provided tissue from their axillary draining lymph nodes. The sample comprised axillary lymph node tissue. The receptors shown here come from a female donor with breast cancer. Some clones in this sample may be carry-over from other donors' samples.

Ten or more counts support this clonotype. J is TRBJ2-2 and V is TRBV7-9, with TRBD1 matching 8 bases. This CDR3 has 16 residues. Germline V gene data show CDR1 as SEHNR and CDR2 as FQNEAQ (reference sequence). V gave up 2 bases and J gave up 3 bases; unmatched junction bases: 5. CDR3 bases: TGTGCCAGCAGCTTAACCAGGGGGCTGGACACCGGGGAGCTGTTTTTT. It translates to CASSLTRGLDTGELFF.

With respect to this clonotype: This sequence may be a read error, since a much larger clone differs from it by one base. The rearrangement uses TRBV30 and TRBJ2-5; perhaps TRBD1 as D (5 bases). The V gene's germline CDR1 is GTSNPN and CDR2 SVGIG (reference sequence). This CDR3 has 10 residues. CDR3 loop: CAWGQEAQYF. CDR3 sequence (DNA): TGTGCCTGGGGACAAGAGGCCCAGTACTTC.

This clonotype was detected ten times or more. The V call is TRBV5-8, the J call TRBJ2-7; D may be TRBD1 (6 bases). The CDR3 sequence is 14 residues long. Trimming pared 1 base from V and 7 bases from J, leaving 15 bases between. The germline CDR1 and CDR2 sequences are SGHTS and YDEGEE. CDR3 coding DNA: TGTGCCAGCAGCTTGAAGGGACATTTATTGGAGCAGTACTTC. Translating it yields CASSLKGHLLEQYF.

In its sample, this clonotype was seen many times. The gene calls are TRBV7-8 and TRBJ2-1; TRBD2 agrees at 13 bases. Germline assignment: CDR1 SGHVS and CDR2 FQNEAQ. The CDR3 has 17 amino acids. With 3 bases clipped from V and 7 bases from J, the junction kept 9 bases outside the gene matches. CDR3 DNA: TGTGCCAGCAGCTTTTCGTTACTAGCGGGAGGGATAAATGAGCAGTTCTTC. Its translation: CASSFSLLAGGINEQFF. The variable domain in full, with the rest retrieved from reference TRBV7-8 and TRBJ2-1, is GAGVSQSPRYKVAKRGQDVALRCDPISGHVSLFWYQQALGQGPEFLTYFQNEAQLDKSGLPSDRFFAERPEGSVSTLKIQRTQQEDSAVYLCASSFSLLAGGINEQFFGPGTRLTVL.

The gene calls are TRBV3-1 and TRBJ1-2, with 7 positions matching TRBD1. CDR3 length: 14 amino acids. V shed 4 bases and J 5 bases; nucleotides not matched to a gene: 7. Germline CDR1 LGHDT, CDR2 YNNKEL (reference sequence). The CDR3 nucleotides are TGTGCCAGCAGCCGATGGGACAGAGAATATGGCTACACCTTC. It translates to CASSRWDREYGYTF.

This clonotype was counted many times. CDR3 nucleotide sequence: TGCAGCGTACAGGGTTCTGGGTATAATCAGCCCCAGCATTTT. Residues: CSVQGSGYNQPQHF. This chain links TRBV29-1 with TRBJ1-5; TRBD1 might be the D (6 bases). The CDR3 loop spans 14 amino acids. Germline assignment: CDR1 SQVTM and CDR2 ANQGSEA. Trimming shortened V by 6 bases and J by 4 bases, and 16 bases separated the two germline ends. Drawing the rest from reference TRBV29-1 and TRBJ1-5, the complete variable domain is SAVISQKPSRDICQRGTSLTIQCQVDSQVTMMFWYRQQPGQSLTLIATANQGSEATYESGFVIDKFPISRPNLTFSTLTVSNMSPEDSSIYLCSVQGSGYNQPQHFGDGTRLSIL.